What follows are 15 T cell receptor beta chains derived from one specimen sequenced in a study of cytomegalovirus exposure and HLA in healthy donors. PCR used 60 Vbeta primers and 13 Jbeta primers. The table came from immunoSEQ multiplex PCR; TCRdb's copy has only in-frame clones and leaves some out. The profile covers 75,000 to 100,000 clones, with more than 65% appearing a single time and just over 8% taken by the ten largest. The material sequenced was PBMCs. These receptors originate from a man aged 60 to 75 in good health and CMV-seronegative.

The chain couples TRBV7-9 to TRBJ1-2; TRBD1 agrees at 7 bases. Germline V gives CDR1 SEHNR, CDR2 FQNEAQ (reference sequence). This CDR3 contains 16 residues. Trimming took 1 base from V and 0 from J; bases not matched to a gene: 5. The chain's CDR3 is CASSLVWDSPNYGYTF. The CDR3 nucleotides read TGTGCCAGCAGCTTAGTTTGGGACAGCCCTAACTATGGCTACACCTTC.

The V call is TRBV4-1, the J call TRBJ2-5, with a possible D match to TRBD2 (5 bases). The CDR3 has 17 residues. Germline CDR1 and CDR2: MGHRA and YSYEKL. The V gene lost 0 bases and the J gene lost 1 base, with 15 bases spanning the gap. In nucleotides, the CDR3 is TGCGCCAGCAGCCAAGAAAGGGTGGGAGTCCCCCAAGAGACCCAGTACTTC. It is translated as CASSQERVGVPQETQYF.

This clone has just a few counts. The chain uses TRBV7-2 and TRBJ2-1; D is undetermined. The ends were cut back, 3 bases at V and 6 bases at J, with 6 bases in the middle. The CDR3 has 12 residues. From germline, CDR1 is SGHTA and CDR2 FQGNSA. CDR3 protein: CASSFIGNEQFF. DNA for the CDR3: TGTGCCAGCAGCTTTATCGGCAATGAGCAGTTCTTC.

J is TRBJ2-7 and V is TRBV7-6, with D tentatively TRBD2 (6 bases). This CDR3 has 16 amino acids. Trimming removed 5 bases from V and 7 bases from J, with 24 bases in between. Germline V CDR1 and CDR2: SGHVS, FNYEAQ. CDR3 residues: CASSPGTDPRLGEQYF. The CDR3 nucleotides read TGTGCCAGCAGCCCCGGGACTGACCCCCGATTGGGAGAGCAGTACTTC.

The chain recombines TRBV4-2 with TRBJ1-4, with D possibly TRBD1 on 6 matching bases. The germline gives CDR1 LGHNA, CDR2 YNFKEQ. Trimming stripped 1 base from V and 5 bases from J, with 17 bases between. CDR3 length: 17 amino acids. The CDR3 protein is CASSQGAGQPGNEKLFF. CDR3 nucleotide sequence: TGTGCCAGCAGCCAAGGAGCCGGACAGCCTGGAAATGAAAAACTGTTTTTT.

J is TRBJ2-1 and V is TRBV6-1; the D gene is possibly TRBD1 (6 bases). The CDR3 contains 12 residues. The V end lost 6 bases, the J end lost 10 bases, and 13 bases lay between the germline ends. Germline V gene data show CDR1 as MNHNS and CDR2 as SASEGT. CDR3: CASSPFRGEQFF. Written as DNA, the CDR3 is TGTGCCAGCAGCCCCTTTAGGGGGGAGCAGTTCTTC.

This rearrangement joins TRBV7-2 to TRBJ2-7; D perhaps matches TRBD1 (6 bases). The CDR3 spans 13 residues. Trimming shortened V by 5 bases and J by 1 base, and 9 bases separated the two germline ends. The V gene's germline CDR1 is SGHTA and CDR2 FQGNSA. The CDR3 region is CASSGTGSYEQYF. DNA for the CDR3: TGTGCCAGCAGCGGAACAGGGTCCTACGAGCAGTACTTC.

The gene calls are TRBV30 and TRBJ1-3; the match to TRBD1 covers 8 bases. In germline, CDR1 is GTSNPN, CDR2 SVGIG (reference sequence). This CDR3 has 14 amino acids. With V trimmed by 2 bases and J by 0 bases, 0 bases remained unmatched. CDR3 protein: CAWSTGGSGNTIYF. CDR3 bases: TGTGCCTGGAGTACAGGGGGCTCTGGAAACACCATATATTTT.

The CDR3 DNA reads as TGTGCCAGCAACCCCGGGACAGGGATCGCAGATACGCAGTATTTT. Its translation is CASNPGTGIADTQYF. V usage is TRBV7-2 and J usage is TRBJ2-3; 9 bases agree with TRBD1. Germline CDR1 SGHTA, CDR2 FQGNSA. The length of the CDR3 is 15 residues. V lost 7 bases and J lost 4; bases outside the gene matches: 9. The variable domain in full, with the rest retrieved from reference TRBV7-2 and TRBJ2-3, is GAGVSQSPSNKVTEKGKDVELRCDPISGHTALYWYRQSLGQGLEFLIYFQGNSAPDKSGLPSDRFSAERTGGSVSTLTIQRTQQEDSAVYLCASNPGTGIADTQYFGPGTRLTVL.

V usage is TRBV6-1 and J usage is TRBJ1-5; TRBD1 might be the D (6 bases). There are 13 residues in the CDR3. CDR1 MNHNS and CDR2 SASEGT come from the germline V gene. Deletions cut 1 base from V and 9 bases from J, with 10 bases between. CDR3 region: CASSEGARGPQHF. The CDR3 DNA follows: TGTGCCAGCAGTGAAGGGGCCAGGGGGCCCCAGCATTTT.

The count of this clone is one. V is TRBV7-8 and J is TRBJ1-4; D not certain. V was shortened by 0 bases and J by 5 bases, with 10 bases between the two germline ends. This CDR3 spans 15 amino acids. Per germline, CDR1 SGHVS and CDR2 FQNEAQ. CDR3 coding DNA: TGTGCCAGCAGCTTAGCTCCGGTTTCGAATGAAAAACTGTTTTTT. Translating it yields CASSLAPVSNEKLFF.

This chain connects TRBV18 to TRBJ2-3, with D tentatively TRBD1 (5 bases). Trimming left V 3 bases short and J 1 base short, with 11 bases between. This CDR3 region has 15 residues. Germline values: CDR1 KGHSH, CDR2 LQKENI. The CDR3 DNA sequence: TGTGCCAGCTCACCCTCCGGACACGGCACAGATACGCAGTATTTT. This translates into CASSPSGHGTDTQYF.

The genes are TRBV19 and TRBJ1-2; D possibly corresponds to TRBD1 (6 bases). The CDR3 length is 15 residues. V was trimmed by 6 bases and J by 6 bases, leaving 20 bases between them. CDR1 LNHDA and CDR2 SQIVND come from the germline V gene (reference sequence). Here the CDR3 reads CASRERTEAWNGYTF. In nucleotides, the CDR3 is TGTGCCAGTAGAGAGAGGACAGAGGCCTGGAATGGCTACACCTTC.

This clone appeared once. CDR3 amino acids: CASSPGQGGNEKLFF. The CDR3 DNA follows: TGCGCCAGCAGCCCGGGACAGGGCGGTAATGAAAAACTGTTTTTT. The rearrangement uses TRBV5-1 and TRBJ1-4; 9 nucleotides match TRBD1. Germline CDR1 and CDR2: SGHRS and YFSETQ. The CDR3 runs 15 residues. J lost 4 bases, V lost 4 bases, and 5 bases had no gene match.

The rearrangement uses TRBV5-4 and TRBJ2-1; tentatively, D is TRBD1 (6 bases). CDR1 and CDR2 from the germline V gene are SGHNT and YYREEE (reference sequence). The CDR3 runs to 16 residues. V was shortened by 4 bases and J by 4 bases, with 18 bases between the two germline ends. The CDR3 sequence is CASSRAQGDLYNEQFF. The CDR3 nucleotides are TGTGCCAGCAGCCGCGCACAGGGCGACCTTTACAATGAGCAGTTCTTC.